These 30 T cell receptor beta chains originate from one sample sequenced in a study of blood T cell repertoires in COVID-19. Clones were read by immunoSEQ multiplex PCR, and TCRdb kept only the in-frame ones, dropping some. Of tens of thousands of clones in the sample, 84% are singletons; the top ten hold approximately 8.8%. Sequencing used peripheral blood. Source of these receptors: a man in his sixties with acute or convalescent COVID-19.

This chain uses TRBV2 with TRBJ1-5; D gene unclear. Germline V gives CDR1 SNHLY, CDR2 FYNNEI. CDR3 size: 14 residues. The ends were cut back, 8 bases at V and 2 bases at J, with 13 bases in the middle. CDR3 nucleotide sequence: TGTGCCAGCGCCTCCCTATTTGGCAATCAGCCCCAGCATTTT. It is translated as CASASLFGNQPQHF.

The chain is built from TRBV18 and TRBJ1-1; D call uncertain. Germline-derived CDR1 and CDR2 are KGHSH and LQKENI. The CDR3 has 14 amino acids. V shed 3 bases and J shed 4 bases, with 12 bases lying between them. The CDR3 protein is CASSPVQQATEAFF. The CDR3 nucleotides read TGTGCCAGCTCACCCGTGCAGCAGGCCACTGAAGCTTTCTTT. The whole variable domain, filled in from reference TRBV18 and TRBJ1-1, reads NAGVMQNPRHLVRRRGQEARLRCSPMKGHSHVYWYRQLPEEGLKFMVYLQKENIIDESGMPKERFSAEFPKEGPSILRIQQVVRGDSAAYFCASSPVQQATEAFFGQGTRLTVV.

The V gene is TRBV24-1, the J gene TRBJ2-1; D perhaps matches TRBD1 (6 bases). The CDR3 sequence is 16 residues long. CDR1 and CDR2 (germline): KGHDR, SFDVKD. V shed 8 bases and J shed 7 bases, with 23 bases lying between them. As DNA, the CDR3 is TGTGCCACCACCAATTCTACAGGGAGAAAAAGGAATGAGCAGTTCTTC. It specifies CATTNSTGRKRNEQFF.

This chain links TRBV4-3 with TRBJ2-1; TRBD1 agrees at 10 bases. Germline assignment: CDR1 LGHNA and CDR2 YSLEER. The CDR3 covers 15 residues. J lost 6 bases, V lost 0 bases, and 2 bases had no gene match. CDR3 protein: CASSQEDRGVNEQFF. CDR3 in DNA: TGCGCCAGCAGCCAAGAGGACAGGGGGGTCAATGAGCAGTTCTTC.

CDR3: CASSPPGDRSTEAFF. The CDR3 DNA sequence: TGTGCCAGCAGCCCCCCAGGGGATAGGAGCACTGAAGCTTTCTTT. The chain is built from TRBV11-2 and TRBJ1-1; TRBD1 might be the D (6 bases). From germline, CDR1 is SGHAT and CDR2 FQNNGV. Between the trimmed V and J ends, which lost 5 bases and 4 bases, there was a span of 17 bases. The CDR3 has 15 amino acids.

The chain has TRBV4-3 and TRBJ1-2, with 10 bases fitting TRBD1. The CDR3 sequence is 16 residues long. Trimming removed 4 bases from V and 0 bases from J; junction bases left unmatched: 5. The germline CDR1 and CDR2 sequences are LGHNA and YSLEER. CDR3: CASSPTGTGANYGYTF. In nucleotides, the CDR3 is TGCGCCAGCAGCCCAACCGGGACAGGGGCTAACTATGGCTACACCTTC.

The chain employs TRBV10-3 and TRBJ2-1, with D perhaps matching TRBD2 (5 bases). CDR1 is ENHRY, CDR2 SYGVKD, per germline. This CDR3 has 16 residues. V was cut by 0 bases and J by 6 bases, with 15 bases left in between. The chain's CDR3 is CAISESLAERVNEQFF. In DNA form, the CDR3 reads TGTGCCATCAGTGAGTCCCTAGCTGAGAGGGTCAATGAGCAGTTCTTC.

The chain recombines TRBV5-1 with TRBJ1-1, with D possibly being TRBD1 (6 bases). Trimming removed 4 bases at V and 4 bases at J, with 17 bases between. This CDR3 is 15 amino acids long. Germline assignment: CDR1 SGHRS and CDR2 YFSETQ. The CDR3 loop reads CASSPGAGGATEAFF. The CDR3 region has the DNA TGCGCCAGCAGCCCGGGGGCGGGGGGTGCCACTGAAGCTTTCTTT.

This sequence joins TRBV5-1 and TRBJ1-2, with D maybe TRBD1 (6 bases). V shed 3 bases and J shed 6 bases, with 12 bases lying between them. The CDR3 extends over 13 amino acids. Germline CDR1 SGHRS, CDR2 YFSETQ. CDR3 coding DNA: TGCGCCAGCAGCTCGATAAACAGGGATGGCTACACCTTC. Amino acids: CASSSINRDGYTF.

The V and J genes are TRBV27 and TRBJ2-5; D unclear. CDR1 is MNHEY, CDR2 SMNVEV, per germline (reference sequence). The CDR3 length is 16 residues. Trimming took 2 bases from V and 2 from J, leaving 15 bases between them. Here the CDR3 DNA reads TGTGCCAGCAGTTTAGGTGGCACGTCTCAGCAAGAGACCCAGTACTTC. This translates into CASSLGGTSQQETQYF.

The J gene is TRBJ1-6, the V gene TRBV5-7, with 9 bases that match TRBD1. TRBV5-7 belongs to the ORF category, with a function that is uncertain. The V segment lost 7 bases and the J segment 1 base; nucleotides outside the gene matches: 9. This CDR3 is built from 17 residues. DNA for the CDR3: TGTGCCAGCCGACCGGGACAGGGAAGGTCCTATAATTCACCCCTCCACTTT. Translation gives CASRPGQGRSYNSPLHF.

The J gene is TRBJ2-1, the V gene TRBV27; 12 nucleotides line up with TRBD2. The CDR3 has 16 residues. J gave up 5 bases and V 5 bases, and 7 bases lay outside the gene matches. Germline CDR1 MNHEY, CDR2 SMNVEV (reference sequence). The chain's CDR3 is CASSASGLAGNNEQFF. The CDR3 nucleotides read TGTGCCAGCAGTGCCTCGGGACTAGCGGGCAACAATGAGCAGTTCTTC.

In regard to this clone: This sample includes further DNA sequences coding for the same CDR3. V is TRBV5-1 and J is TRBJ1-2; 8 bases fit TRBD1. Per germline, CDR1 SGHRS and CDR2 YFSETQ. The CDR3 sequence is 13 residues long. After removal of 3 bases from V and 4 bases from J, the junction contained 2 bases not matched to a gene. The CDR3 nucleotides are TGCGCCAGCAGCTCCGGACAGGGCTATGGCTACACCTTC. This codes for CASSSGQGYGYTF.

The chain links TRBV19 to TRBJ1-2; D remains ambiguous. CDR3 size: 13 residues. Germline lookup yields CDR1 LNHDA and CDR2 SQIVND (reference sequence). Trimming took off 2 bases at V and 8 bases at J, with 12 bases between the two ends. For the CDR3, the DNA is TGTGCCAGTAGTATAAGGACCCGGGGAGGCTACACCTTC. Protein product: CASSIRTRGGYTF. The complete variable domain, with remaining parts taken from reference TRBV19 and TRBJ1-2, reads DGGITQSPKYLFRKEGQNVTLSCEQNLNHDAMYWYRQDPGQGLRLIYYSQIVNDFQKGDIAEGYSVSREKKESFPLTVTSAQKNPTAFYLCASSIRTRGGYTFGSGTRLTVV.

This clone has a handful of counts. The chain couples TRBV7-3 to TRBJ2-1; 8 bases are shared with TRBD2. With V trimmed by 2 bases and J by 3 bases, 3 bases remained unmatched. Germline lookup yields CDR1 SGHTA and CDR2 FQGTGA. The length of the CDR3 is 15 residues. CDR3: CASSLGSGVYNEQFF. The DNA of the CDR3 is TGTGCCAGCAGCTTAGGTAGCGGGGTCTACAATGAGCAGTTCTTC.

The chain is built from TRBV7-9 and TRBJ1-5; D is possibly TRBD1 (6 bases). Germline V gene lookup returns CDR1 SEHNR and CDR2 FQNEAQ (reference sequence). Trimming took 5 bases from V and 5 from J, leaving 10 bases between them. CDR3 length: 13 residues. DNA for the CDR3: TGTGCCAGCAGCACACAGGGCGATCAGCCCCAGCATTTT. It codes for CASSTQGDQPQHF.

The CDR3 nucleotides are TGTGCCAGCAGCTCGCAGACAGGGTCTTCTTATGGCTACACCTTC. It yields the protein CASSSQTGSSYGYTF. V and J are TRBV7-2 and TRBJ1-2; 7 bases fit TRBD1. The V gene's germline CDR1 is SGHTA and CDR2 FQGNSA. V was clipped by 4 bases and J by 5 bases; unmatched bases: 10. This CDR3 is 15 amino acids long.

In DNA, the CDR3 is TGTGCCAGCAGCTCCGGGACACCTGATGGCTACACCTTC. It is translated as CASSSGTPDGYTF. The chain uses TRBV12-3 or TRBV12-4 and TRBJ1-2; D perhaps matches TRBD1 (6 bases). The CDR3 covers 13 residues. Trimming shortened V by 6 bases and J by 6 bases, and 14 bases separated the two germline ends.

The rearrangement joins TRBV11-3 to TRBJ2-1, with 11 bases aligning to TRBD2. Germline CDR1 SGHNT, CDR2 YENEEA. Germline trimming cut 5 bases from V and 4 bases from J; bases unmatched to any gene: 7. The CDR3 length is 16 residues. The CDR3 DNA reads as TGTGCCAGCAGCCCCCACACTAGCGGGGGTTACAATGAGCAGTTCTTC. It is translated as CASSPHTSGGYNEQFF.

The CDR3 protein is CASSLREPYNEQFF. In nucleotides, the CDR3 is TGTGCCAGCAGCCTCAGGGAACCCTACAATGAGCAGTTCTTC. The rearrangement links TRBV6-5 to TRBJ2-1; tentative D call: TRBD1 (5 bases). Germline loops: CDR1 MNHEY, CDR2 SVGAGI. The V and J ends lost 6 bases and 2 bases respectively, with 11 bases between them. This CDR3 is 14 amino acids long.

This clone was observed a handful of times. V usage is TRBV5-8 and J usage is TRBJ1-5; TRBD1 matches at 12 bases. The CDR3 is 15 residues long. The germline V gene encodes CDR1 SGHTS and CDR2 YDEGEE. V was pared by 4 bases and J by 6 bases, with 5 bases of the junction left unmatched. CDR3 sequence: CASSPGQGALQPQHF. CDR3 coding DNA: TGTGCCAGCAGCCCGGGACAGGGGGCACTTCAGCCCCAGCATTTT.

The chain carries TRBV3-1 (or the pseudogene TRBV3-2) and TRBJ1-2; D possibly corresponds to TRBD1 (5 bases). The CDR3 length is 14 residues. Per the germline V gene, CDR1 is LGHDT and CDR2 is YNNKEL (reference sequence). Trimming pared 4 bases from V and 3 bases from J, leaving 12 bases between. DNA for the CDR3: TGTGCCAGCAGCCTAGGGGTTCAGGACTATGGCTACACCTTC. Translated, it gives CASSLGVQDYGYTF.

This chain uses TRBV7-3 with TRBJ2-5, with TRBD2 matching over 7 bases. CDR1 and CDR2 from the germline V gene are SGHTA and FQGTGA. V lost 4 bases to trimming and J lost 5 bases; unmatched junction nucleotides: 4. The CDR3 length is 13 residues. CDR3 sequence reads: CASSSGLDETQYF. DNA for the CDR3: TGTGCCAGCAGCTCCGGACTAGACGAGACCCAGTACTTC. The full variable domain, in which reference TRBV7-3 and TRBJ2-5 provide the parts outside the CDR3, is GAGVSQTPSNKVTEKGKYVELRCDPISGHTALYWYRQSLGQGPEFLIYFQGTGAADDSGLPNDRFFAVRPEGSVSTLKIQRTERGDSAVYLCASSSGLDETQYFGPGTRLLVL.

The CDR3 DNA is TGTGCCAGCAGCTCCGTCAGGGGTAATTCACCCCTCCACTTT. Its protein product is CASSSVRGNSPLHF. This chain links TRBV7-2 with TRBJ1-6; D perhaps matches TRBD1 (6 bases). CDR3 size: 14 residues. Germline V gives CDR1 SGHTA, CDR2 FQGNSA. V lost 4 bases to trimming and J lost 6 bases, with 10 bases between them.

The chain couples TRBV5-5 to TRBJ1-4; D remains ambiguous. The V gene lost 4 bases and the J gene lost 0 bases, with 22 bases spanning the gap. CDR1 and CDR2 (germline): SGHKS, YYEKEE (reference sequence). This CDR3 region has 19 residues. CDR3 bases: TGTGCCAGCAGCCGAACCGGGCGGGCAACTACTGCAACTAATGAAAAACTGTTTTTT. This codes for CASSRTGRATTATNEKLFF.

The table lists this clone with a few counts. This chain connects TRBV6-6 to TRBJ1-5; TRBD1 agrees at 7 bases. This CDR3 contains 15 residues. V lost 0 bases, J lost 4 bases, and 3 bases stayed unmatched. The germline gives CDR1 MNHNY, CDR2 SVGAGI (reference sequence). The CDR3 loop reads CASSYSGQPNQPQHF. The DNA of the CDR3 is TGTGCCAGCAGTTACTCGGGACAGCCAAATCAGCCCCAGCATTTT.

CDR3 loop: CASSLGRNTEAFF. As DNA, the CDR3 is TGTGCCAGCAGTTTAGGTAGGAACACTGAAGCTTTCTTT. V usage is TRBV12-3 or TRBV12-4 and J usage is TRBJ1-1; D not resolved. Trimming took 1 base from V and 1 from J, leaving 4 bases between them. There are 13 residues in the CDR3.

CDR3 in DNA: TGTGCCAGCAGCCCTCGGACAGGGCACTATGGCTACACCTTC. Amino acid sequence: CASSPRTGHYGYTF. The chain carries TRBV7-8 and TRBJ1-2; 8 positions agree with TRBD1. There are 14 residues in the CDR3. Germline V gene sequence: CDR1 SGHVS, CDR2 FQNEAQ. J lost 3 bases, V lost 5 bases, and 5 bases had no gene match.

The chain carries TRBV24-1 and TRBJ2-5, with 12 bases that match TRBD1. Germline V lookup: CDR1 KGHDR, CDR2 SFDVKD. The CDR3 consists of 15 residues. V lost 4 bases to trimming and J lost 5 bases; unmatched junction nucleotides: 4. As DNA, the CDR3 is TGTGCCACCAGTGAGGGACAGGGGGCAGGGGAGACCCAGTACTTC. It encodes CATSEGQGAGETQYF.

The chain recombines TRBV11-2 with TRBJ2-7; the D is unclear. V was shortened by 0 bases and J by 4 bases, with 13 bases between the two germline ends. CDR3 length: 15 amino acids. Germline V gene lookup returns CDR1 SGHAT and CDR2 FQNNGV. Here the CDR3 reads CASSLDPAAGYEQYF. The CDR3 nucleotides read TGTGCCAGCAGCTTAGATCCCGCCGCCGGTTACGAGCAGTACTTC.